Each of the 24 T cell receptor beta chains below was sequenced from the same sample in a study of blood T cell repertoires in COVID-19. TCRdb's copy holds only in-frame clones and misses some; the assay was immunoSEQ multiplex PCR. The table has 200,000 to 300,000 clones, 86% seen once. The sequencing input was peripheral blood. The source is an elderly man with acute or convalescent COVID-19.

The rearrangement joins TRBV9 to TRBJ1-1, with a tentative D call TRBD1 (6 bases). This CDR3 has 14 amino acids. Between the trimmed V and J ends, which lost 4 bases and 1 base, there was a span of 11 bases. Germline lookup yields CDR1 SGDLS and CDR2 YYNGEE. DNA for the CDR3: TGTGCCAGCAGCACACAGGGTCAGAACACTGAAGCTTTCTTT. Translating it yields CASSTQGQNTEAFF.

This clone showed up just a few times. In DNA, the CDR3 is TGTGCCAGCGACAGGGAACCCGGGGAGCTGTTTTTT. Translating gives CASDREPGELFF. The chain recombines TRBV6-5 with TRBJ2-2; TRBD1 matches at 7 bases. Germline trimming cut 8 bases from V and 6 bases from J; bases unmatched to any gene: 3. Looked up from germline, CDR1 is MNHEY and CDR2 is SVGAGI. This CDR3 contains 12 residues.

CDR3 region: CASSFQGDYGYTF. The CDR3 bases are TGTGCCAGCAGCTTTCAGGGGGACTATGGCTACACCTTC. The chain is built from TRBV7-2 and TRBJ1-2, with 7 positions matching TRBD1. The V gene's germline CDR1 is SGHTA and CDR2 FQGNSA. Trimming cost V 3 bases and J 3 bases; bases outside gene matches: 1. The CDR3 is 13 residues long.

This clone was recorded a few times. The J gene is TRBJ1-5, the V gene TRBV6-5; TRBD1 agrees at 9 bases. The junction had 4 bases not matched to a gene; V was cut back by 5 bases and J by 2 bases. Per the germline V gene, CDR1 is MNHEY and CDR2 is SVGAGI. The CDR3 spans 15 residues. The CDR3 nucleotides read TGTGCCAGCAGTCCACAGGGGGCAGGCAATCAGCCCCAGCATTTT. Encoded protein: CASSPQGAGNQPQHF.

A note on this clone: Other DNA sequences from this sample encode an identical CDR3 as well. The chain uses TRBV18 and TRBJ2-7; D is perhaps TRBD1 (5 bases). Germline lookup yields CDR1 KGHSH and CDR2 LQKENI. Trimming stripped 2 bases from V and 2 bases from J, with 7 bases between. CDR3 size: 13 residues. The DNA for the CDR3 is TGTGCCAGCTCACCAAGACAGACCTACGAGCAGTACTTC. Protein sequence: CASSPRQTYEQYF.

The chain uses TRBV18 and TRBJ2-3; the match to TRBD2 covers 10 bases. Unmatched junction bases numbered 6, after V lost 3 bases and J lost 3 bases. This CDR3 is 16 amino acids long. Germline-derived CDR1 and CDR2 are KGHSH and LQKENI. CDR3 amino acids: CASSPLSGGATDTQYF. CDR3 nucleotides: TGTGCCAGCTCACCCCTAAGCGGGGGGGCAACAGATACGCAGTATTTT.

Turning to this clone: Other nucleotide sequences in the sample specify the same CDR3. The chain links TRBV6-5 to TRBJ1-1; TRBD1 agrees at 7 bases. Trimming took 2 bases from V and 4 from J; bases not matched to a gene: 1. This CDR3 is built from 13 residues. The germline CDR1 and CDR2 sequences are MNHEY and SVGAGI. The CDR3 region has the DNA TGTGCCAGCAGTTACCCAGGGGGCACTGAAGCTTTCTTT. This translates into CASSYPGGTEAFF.

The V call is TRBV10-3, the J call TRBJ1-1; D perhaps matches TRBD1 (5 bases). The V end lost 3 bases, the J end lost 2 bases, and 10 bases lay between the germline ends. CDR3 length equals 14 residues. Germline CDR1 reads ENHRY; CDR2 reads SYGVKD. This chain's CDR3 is CAISDRGTNTEAFF. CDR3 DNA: TGTGCCATCAGTGATAGGGGTACCAACACTGAAGCTTTCTTT.

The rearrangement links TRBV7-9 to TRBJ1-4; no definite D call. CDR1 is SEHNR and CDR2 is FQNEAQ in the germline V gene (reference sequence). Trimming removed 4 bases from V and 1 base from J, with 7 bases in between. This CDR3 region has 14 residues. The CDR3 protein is CASSYPLTNEKLFF. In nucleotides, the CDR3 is TGTGCCAGCAGCTATCCCCTAACTAATGAAAAACTGTTTTTT. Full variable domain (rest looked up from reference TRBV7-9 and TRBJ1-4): DTGVSQNPRHKITKRGQNVTFRCDPISEHNRLYWYRQTLGQGPEFLTYFQNEAQLEKSRLLSDRFSAERPKGSFSTLEIQRTEQGDSAMYLCASSYPLTNEKLFFGSGTQLSVL.

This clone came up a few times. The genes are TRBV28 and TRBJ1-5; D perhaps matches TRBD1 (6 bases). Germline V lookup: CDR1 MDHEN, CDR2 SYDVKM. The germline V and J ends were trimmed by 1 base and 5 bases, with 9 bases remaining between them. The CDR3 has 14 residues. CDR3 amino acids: CASSLLGAYQPQHF. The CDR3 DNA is TGTGCCAGCAGTTTATTGGGGGCCTATCAGCCCCAGCATTTT.

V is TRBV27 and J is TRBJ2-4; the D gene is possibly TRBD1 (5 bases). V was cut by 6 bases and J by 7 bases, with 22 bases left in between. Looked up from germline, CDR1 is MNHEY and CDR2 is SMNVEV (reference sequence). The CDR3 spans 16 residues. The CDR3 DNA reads TGTGCCAGCAGGAGCCAGGGTCCCTGGGGTGGTAACATTCAGTACTTC. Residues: CASRSQGPWGGNIQYF.

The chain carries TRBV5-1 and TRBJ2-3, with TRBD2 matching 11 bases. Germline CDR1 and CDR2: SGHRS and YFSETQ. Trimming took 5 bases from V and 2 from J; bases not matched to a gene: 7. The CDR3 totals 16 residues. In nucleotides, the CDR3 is TGCGCCAGCAGTTCTAGCGGGGGGAAGACCACAGATACGCAGTATTTT. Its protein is CASSSSGGKTTDTQYF. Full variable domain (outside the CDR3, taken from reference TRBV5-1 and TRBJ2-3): KAGVTQTPRYLIKTRGQQVTLSCSPISGHRSVSWYQQTPGQGLQFLFEYFSETQRNKGNFPGRFSGRQFSNSRSEMNVSTLELGDSALYLCASSSSGGKTTDTQYFGPGTRLTVL.

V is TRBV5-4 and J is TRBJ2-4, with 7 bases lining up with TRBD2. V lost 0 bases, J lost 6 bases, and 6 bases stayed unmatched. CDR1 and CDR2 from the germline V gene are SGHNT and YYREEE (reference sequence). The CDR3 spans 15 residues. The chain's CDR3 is CASSLAGGSGNIQYF. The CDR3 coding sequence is TGTGCCAGCAGCTTGGCTGGCGGGAGCGGAAACATTCAGTACTTC.

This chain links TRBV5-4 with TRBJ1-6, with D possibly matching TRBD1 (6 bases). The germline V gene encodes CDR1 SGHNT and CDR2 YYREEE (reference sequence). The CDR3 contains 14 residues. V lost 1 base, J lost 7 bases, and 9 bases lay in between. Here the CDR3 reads CASSLQGNNSPLHF. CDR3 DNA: TGTGCCAGCAGCTTGCAGGGGAACAATTCACCCCTCCACTTT.

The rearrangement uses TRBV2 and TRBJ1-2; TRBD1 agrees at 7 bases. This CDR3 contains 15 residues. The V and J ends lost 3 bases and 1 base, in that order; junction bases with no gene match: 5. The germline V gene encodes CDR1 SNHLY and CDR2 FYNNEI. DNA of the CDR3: TGTGCCAGCAGTGAGTCGGGACAGTATAACTATGGCTACACCTTC. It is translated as CASSESGQYNYGYTF.

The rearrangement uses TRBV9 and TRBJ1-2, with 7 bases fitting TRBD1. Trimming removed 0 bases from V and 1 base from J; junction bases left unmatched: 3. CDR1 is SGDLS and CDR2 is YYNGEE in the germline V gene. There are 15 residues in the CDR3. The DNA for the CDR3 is TGTGCCAGCAGCGTAGGACAGGGACATAACTATGGCTACACCTTC. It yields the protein CASSVGQGHNYGYTF.

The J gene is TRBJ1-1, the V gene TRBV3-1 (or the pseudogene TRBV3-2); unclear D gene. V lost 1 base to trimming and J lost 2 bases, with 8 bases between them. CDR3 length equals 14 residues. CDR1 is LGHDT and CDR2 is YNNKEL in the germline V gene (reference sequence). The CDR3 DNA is TGTGCCAGCAGCCAAGTCGCCAGTAACACTGAAGCTTTCTTT. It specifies CASSQVASNTEAFF.

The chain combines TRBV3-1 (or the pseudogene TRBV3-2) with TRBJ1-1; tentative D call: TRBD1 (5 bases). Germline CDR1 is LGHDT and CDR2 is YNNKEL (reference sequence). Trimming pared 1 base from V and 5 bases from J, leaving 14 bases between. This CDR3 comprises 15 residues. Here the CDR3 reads CASSQGDSRRTEAFF. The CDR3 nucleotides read TGTGCCAGCAGCCAAGGCGACAGTAGGCGGACTGAAGCTTTCTTT.

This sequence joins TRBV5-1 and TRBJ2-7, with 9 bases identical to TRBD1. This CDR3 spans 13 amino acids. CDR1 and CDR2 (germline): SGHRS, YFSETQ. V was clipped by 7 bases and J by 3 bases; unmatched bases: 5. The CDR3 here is CASGRTGDYEQYF. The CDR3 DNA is TGCGCCAGCGGTAGGACAGGGGACTACGAGCAGTACTTC.

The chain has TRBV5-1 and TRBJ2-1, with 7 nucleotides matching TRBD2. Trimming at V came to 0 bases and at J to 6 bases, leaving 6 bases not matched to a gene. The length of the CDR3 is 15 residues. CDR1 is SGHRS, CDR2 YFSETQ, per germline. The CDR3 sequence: CASSLAAGRTNEQFF. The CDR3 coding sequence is TGCGCCAGCAGCTTGGCAGCGGGAAGGACCAATGAGCAGTTCTTC.

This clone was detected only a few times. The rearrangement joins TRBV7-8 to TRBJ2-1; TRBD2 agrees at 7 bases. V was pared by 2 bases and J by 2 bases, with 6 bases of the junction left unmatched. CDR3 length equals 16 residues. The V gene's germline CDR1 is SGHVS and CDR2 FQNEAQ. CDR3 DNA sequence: TGTGCCAGCAGCTTACGGGGAGCGGGACCCTACAATGAGCAGTTCTTC. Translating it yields CASSLRGAGPYNEQFF.

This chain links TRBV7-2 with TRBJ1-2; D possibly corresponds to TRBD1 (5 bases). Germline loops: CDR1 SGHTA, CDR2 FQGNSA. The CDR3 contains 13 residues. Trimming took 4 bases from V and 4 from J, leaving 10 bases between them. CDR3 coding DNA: TGTGCCAGCAGCTCGGGACTGATCTATGGCTACACCTTC. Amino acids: CASSSGLIYGYTF. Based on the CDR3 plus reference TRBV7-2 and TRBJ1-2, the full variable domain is GAGVSQSPSNKVTEKGKDVELRCDPISGHTALYWYRQSLGQGLEFLIYFQGNSAPDKSGLPSDRFSAERTGGSVSTLTIQRTQQEDSAVYLCASSSGLIYGYTFGSGTRLTVV.

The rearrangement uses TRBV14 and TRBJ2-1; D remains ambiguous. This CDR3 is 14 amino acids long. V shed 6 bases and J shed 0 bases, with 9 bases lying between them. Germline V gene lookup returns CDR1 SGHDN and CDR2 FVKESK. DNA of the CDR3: TGTGCCAGCAGTAGAATGAGCTCCTACAATGAGCAGTTCTTC. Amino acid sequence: CASSRMSSYNEQFF.

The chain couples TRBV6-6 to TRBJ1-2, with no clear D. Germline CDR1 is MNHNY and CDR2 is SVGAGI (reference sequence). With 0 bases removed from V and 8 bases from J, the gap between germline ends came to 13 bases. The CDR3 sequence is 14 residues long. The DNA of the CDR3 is TGTGCCAGCAGTTACTCGTACCCGGAGTTGGGCTACACCTTC. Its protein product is CASSYSYPELGYTF.